Below are 30 T cell receptor beta chains sequenced from a single sample in a study of cytomegalovirus exposure and HLA in healthy donors. 60 Vbeta and 13 Jbeta primers were used in PCR. Produced via immunoSEQ multiplex PCR; TCRdb's table is partial and in-frame only. This table holds about 60,000 clones. Sequencing used PBMCs. Receptors originate from a boy aged 5-17 years in good health and CMV-seronegative.

The gene calls are TRBV6-5 and TRBJ1-5; the match to TRBD1 covers 8 bases. Germline V gene sequence: CDR1 MNHEY, CDR2 SVGAGI. Unmatched junction bases numbered 5, after V lost 8 bases and J lost 5 bases. This CDR3 contains 13 residues. The CDR3 sequence: CASAGQEYQPQHF. CDR3 nucleotide sequence: TGTGCCAGCGCGGGACAGGAGTATCAGCCCCAGCATTTT.

The V call is TRBV6-1, the J call TRBJ1-5; D is undetermined. V dropped 8 bases and J dropped 1 base, with 12 bases sitting between them. The germline gives CDR1 MNHNS, CDR2 SASEGT. The CDR3 has 14 residues. The DNA for the CDR3 is TGTGCCAGCCTTGGCCAAACAAGCAATCAGCCCCAGCATTTT. Translated: CASLGQTSNQPQHF.

This CDR3 is CASSQKLAGGGPKNIQYF. The CDR3 nucleotides are TGTGCCAGCAGCCAGAAATTAGCGGGAGGGGGGCCCAAAAACATTCAGTACTTC. The rearrangement links TRBV4-2 to TRBJ2-4; 11 bases line up with TRBD2. Germline CDR1 and CDR2: LGHNA and YNFKEQ. The V gene end was trimmed by 3 bases and the J gene end by 2 bases; junction bases not matched to a gene: 9. The CDR3 extends over 18 amino acids.

The gene calls are TRBV19 and TRBJ1-1, with D possibly TRBD1 on 6 matching bases. With 2 bases removed from V and 7 bases from J, the gap between germline ends came to 14 bases. The CDR3 extends over 14 amino acids. Germline V gene lookup returns CDR1 LNHDA and CDR2 SQIVND (reference sequence). CDR3 region: CASSINRVTGEAFF. The CDR3 nucleotides are TGTGCCAGTAGTATAAACAGGGTCACGGGTGAAGCTTTCTTT.

V usage is TRBV5-1 and J usage is TRBJ1-6; D gene uncertain. The CDR3 loop spans 16 amino acids. Germline CDR1 and CDR2: SGHRS and YFSETQ. V shed 2 bases and J shed 7 bases, with 16 bases lying between them. In DNA, the CDR3 is TGCGCCAGCAGCTTAATCGAGGTTTCATACAATTCACCCCTCCACTTT. The encoded protein is CASSLIEVSYNSPLHF.

The V gene is TRBV5-1, the J gene TRBJ1-2, with TRBD1 matching over 7 bases. Trimming removed 4 bases from V and 1 base from J; junction bases left unmatched: 4. The CDR3 is 14 amino acids. Germline V lookup: CDR1 SGHRS, CDR2 YFSETQ. This chain's CDR3 is CASSITGVNYGYTF. Written as DNA, the CDR3 is TGCGCCAGCAGCATAACAGGGGTTAACTATGGCTACACCTTC.

The V gene is TRBV6-5, the J gene TRBJ2-1, with a tentative D call TRBD2 (6 bases). Germline V gene data show CDR1 as MNHEY and CDR2 as SVGAGI. The length of the CDR3 is 12 residues. The V and J ends lost 5 bases and 10 bases respectively, with 12 bases between them. Here the CDR3 reads CASSKGLTEQFF. CDR3 bases: TGTGCCAGCAGTAAGGGACTGACCGAGCAGTTCTTC.

This rearrangement joins TRBV6-1 to TRBJ1-5; 9 bases agree with TRBD1. The V gene end was trimmed by 1 base and the J gene end by 1 base; junction bases not matched to a gene: 8. The CDR3 covers 18 residues. Germline V gene lookup returns CDR1 MNHNS and CDR2 SASEGT. The CDR3 sequence: CASSEEGQGSFSNQPQHF. The CDR3 bases are TGTGCCAGCAGTGAAGAGGGACAGGGAAGCTTCAGCAATCAGCCCCAGCATTTT.

The chain links TRBV6-4 to TRBJ2-1; 8 nucleotides match TRBD2. With 5 bases clipped from V and 3 bases from J, the junction kept 18 bases outside the gene matches. CDR3 length: 19 amino acids. CDR1 is MRHNA, CDR2 SNTAGT, per germline. The CDR3 loop is CASSPLGLAQAPFYNEQFF. CDR3 sequence (DNA): TGTGCCAGCAGTCCCCTCGGACTAGCCCAAGCCCCTTTCTACAATGAGCAGTTCTTC.

This rearrangement joins TRBV18 to TRBJ2-7; the match to TRBD2 covers 7 bases. CDR1 is KGHSH and CDR2 is LQKENI in the germline V gene. V was pared by 6 bases and J by 7 bases, with 9 bases of the junction left unmatched. The CDR3 consists of 13 residues. The CDR3 loop reads CASSPTSPREQYF. The CDR3 DNA sequence: TGTGCCAGCTCTCCGACTAGCCCCAGGGAGCAGTACTTC.

This CDR3 is CASSLTGQSTTGNTIYF. CDR3 sequence (DNA): TGTGCCAGCAGCCTAACGGGACAGTCAACTACTGGAAACACCATATATTTT. The chain is built from TRBV11-2 and TRBJ1-3; 7 bases map to TRBD1. Germline V gives CDR1 SGHAT, CDR2 FQNNGV. With 5 bases clipped from V and 2 bases from J, the junction kept 12 bases outside the gene matches. This CDR3 region has 17 residues.

The J gene is TRBJ1-5, the V gene TRBV19; D ambiguous. The CDR3 is 13 amino acids. Per germline, CDR1 LNHDA and CDR2 SQIVND (reference sequence). With 5 bases removed from V and 5 bases from J, the gap between germline ends came to 10 bases. CDR3 sequence reads: CASSVPGDQPQHF. CDR3 in DNA: TGTGCCAGTAGTGTTCCGGGAGATCAGCCCCAGCATTTT.

The rearrangement links TRBV6-5 to TRBJ2-1; TRBD2 matches at 11 bases. The germline CDR1 and CDR2 sequences are MNHEY and SVGAGI. There are 12 residues in the CDR3. J gave up 13 bases and V 4 bases, and 3 bases lay outside the gene matches. CDR3 sequence: CASSSSGRPQFF. The CDR3 DNA is TGTGCCAGCAGTTCTAGCGGGAGGCCACAGTTCTTC.

V is TRBV5-4 and J is TRBJ2-6, with D tentatively TRBD2 (5 bases). The CDR3 covers 17 residues. Germline values: CDR1 SGHNT, CDR2 YYREEE (reference sequence). The germline V and J ends were trimmed by 0 bases and 0 bases, with 10 bases remaining between them. As DNA, the CDR3 is TGTGCCAGCAGCTTGGGTCGGGGAAGCTCTGGGGCCAACGTCCTGACTTTC. Translation: CASSLGRGSSGANVLTF. Looking up the rest from reference TRBV5-4 and TRBJ2-6 gives the full variable domain: ETGVTQSPTHLIKTRGQQVTLRCSSQSGHNTVSWYQQALGQGPQFIFQYYREEENGRGNFPPRFSGLQFPNYSSELNVNALELDDSALYLCASSLGRGSSGANVLTFGAGSRLTVL.

This sequence joins TRBV5-4 and TRBJ1-2, with a possible D match to TRBD1 (5 bases). CDR1 SGHNT and CDR2 YYREEE come from the germline V gene (reference sequence). The CDR3 covers 13 residues. Trimming removed 4 bases at V and 7 bases at J, with 14 bases between. CDR3 loop: CASSTGPDTGYTF. The CDR3 DNA reads as TGTGCCAGCAGCACGGGCCCGGACACTGGCTACACCTTC. Full variable domain (rest looked up from reference TRBV5-4 and TRBJ1-2): ETGVTQSPTHLIKTRGQQVTLRCSSQSGHNTVSWYQQALGQGPQFIFQYYREEENGRGNFPPRFSGLQFPNYSSELNVNALELDDSALYLCASSTGPDTGYTFGSGTRLTVV.

The chain joins TRBV29-1 to TRBJ1-1, with 8 bases matching TRBD1. With V trimmed by 6 bases and J by 0 bases, 6 bases remained unmatched. The CDR3 is 14 residues long. Germline loops: CDR1 SQVTM, CDR2 ANQGSEA. This chain's CDR3 is CSVKQGGLNTEAFF. The CDR3 bases are TGCAGCGTCAAACAGGGGGGGCTGAACACTGAAGCTTTCTTT.

The V call is TRBV30, the J call TRBJ2-3; 11 positions match TRBD1. The CDR3 totals 16 residues. Trimming cost V 2 bases and J 4 bases; bases outside gene matches: 8. CDR1 is GTSNPN, CDR2 SVGIG, per germline (reference sequence). This CDR3 is CAWSFMDRGLSDTQYF. The CDR3 nucleotides are TGTGCCTGGAGTTTTATGGACAGGGGGCTATCAGATACGCAGTATTTT.

The V gene is TRBV7-2, the J gene TRBJ1-5; TRBD1 matches 7 bases. The germline gives CDR1 SGHTA, CDR2 FQGNSA. V lost 4 bases to trimming and J lost 5 bases; unmatched junction nucleotides: 5. The length of the CDR3 is 14 residues. CDR3 region: CASSSRQGYQPQHF. The CDR3 bases are TGTGCCAGCAGCTCTCGACAGGGTTATCAGCCCCAGCATTTT.

This chain's CDR3 is CASAVQEQYF. DNA for the CDR3: TGTGCCAGCGCCGTACAGGAGCAGTACTTC. V is TRBV2 and J is TRBJ2-7; D gene ambiguous. CDR3 length: 10 amino acids. Germline values: CDR1 SNHLY, CDR2 FYNNEI. V lost 8 bases, J lost 7 bases, and 9 bases lay in between.

The rearrangement links TRBV6-5 to TRBJ1-6, with 7 bases matching TRBD1. Looked up from germline, CDR1 is MNHEY and CDR2 is SVGAGI. This CDR3 region has 15 residues. J gave up 7 bases and V 7 bases, and 10 bases lay outside the gene matches. The CDR3 reads CASTLSGTANSPLHF. In DNA form, the CDR3 reads TGTGCCAGCACACTCTCCGGGACAGCCAATTCACCCCTCCACTTT.

The chain couples TRBV7-2 to TRBJ2-1, with TRBD2 identical over 11 bases. Germline CDR1 and CDR2: SGHTA and FQGNSA. The CDR3 has 19 residues. The V and J ends lost 7 bases and 2 bases, in that order; junction bases with no gene match: 16. Here the CDR3 reads CASILTRPSSGRTYNEQFF. CDR3 DNA sequence: TGTGCCAGCATCCTCACCCGCCCATCTAGCGGGAGGACCTACAATGAGCAGTTCTTC.

The gene calls are TRBV2 and TRBJ2-3; TRBD2 matches 10 bases. Germline values: CDR1 SNHLY, CDR2 FYNNEI. The CDR3 sequence is 15 residues long. V trimming: 4 bases; J trimming: 3 bases; junction bases outside the gene matches: 4. The CDR3 is CASSAERGGTDTQYF. Here the CDR3 DNA reads TGTGCCAGCAGTGCGGAGCGGGGGGGTACAGATACGCAGTATTTT.

J is TRBJ2-5 and V is TRBV9, with TRBD1 matching 9 bases. Unmatched junction bases numbered 8, after V lost 3 bases and J lost 5 bases. The CDR3 has 15 amino acids. Germline lookup yields CDR1 SGDLS and CDR2 YYNGEE. The CDR3, as DNA: TGTGCCAGCAGCGAGGGGGACAGGGCGGCGGAGACCCAGTACTTC. Its protein is CASSEGDRAAETQYF.

The chain couples TRBV5-4 to TRBJ1-2, with 12 bases aligning to TRBD1. Germline assignment: CDR1 SGHNT and CDR2 YYREEE (reference sequence). V gave up 3 bases and J gave up 8 bases; unmatched junction bases: 11. The CDR3 spans 16 residues. In DNA form, the CDR3 reads TGTGCCAGCAGCTCCCCGGGACAGGGGGCGACAGAAGGCTACACCTTC. It translates to CASSSPGQGATEGYTF.

This chain joins TRBV7-2 and TRBJ2-1; TRBD2 matches at 9 bases. The V and J ends lost 2 bases and 7 bases, in that order; junction bases with no gene match: 9. This CDR3 is built from 16 residues. Germline V gene sequence: CDR1 SGHTA, CDR2 FQGNSA. CDR3 protein: CASSLLAGKGGNEQFF. The CDR3, as DNA: TGTGCCAGCAGCTTACTAGCGGGGAAGGGTGGAAATGAGCAGTTCTTC.

This rearrangement joins TRBV4-1 to TRBJ2-3; 9 bases align to TRBD2. V lost 3 bases, J lost 1 base, and 5 bases stayed unmatched. Germline V gene data show CDR1 as MGHRA and CDR2 as YSYEKL. The length of the CDR3 is 16 residues. The CDR3: CASSQLRTSGTDTQYF. DNA of the CDR3: TGCGCCAGCAGCCAGCTACGGACTAGCGGCACAGATACGCAGTATTTT.

The gene calls are TRBV5-6 and TRBJ1-5; a possible D gene is TRBD1 (6 bases). CDR3 length: 16 amino acids. V was shortened by 3 bases and J by 3 bases, with 16 bases between the two germline ends. Germline assignment: CDR1 SGHDT and CDR2 YYEEEE. For the CDR3, the DNA is TGTGCCAGCAGCTCTTACACTGACAGGAACAATCAGCCCCAGCATTTT. Its translation is CASSSYTDRNNQPQHF. Based on the CDR3 plus reference TRBV5-6 and TRBJ1-5, the full variable domain is DAGVTQSPTHLIKTRGQQVTLRCSPKSGHDTVSWYQQALGQGPQFIFQYYEEEERQRGNFPDRFSGHQFPNYSSELNVNALLLGDSALYLCASSSYTDRNNQPQHFGDGTRLSIL.

The CDR3 DNA follows: TGTGCCATCGGCGACTGGACAGGGTTTATAAGTGGCTCTGGGGCCAACGTCCTGACTTTC. It encodes CAIGDWTGFISGSGANVLTF. The chain carries TRBV10-3 and TRBJ2-6; 8 nucleotides agree with TRBD1. The CDR3 contains 20 residues. The V segment lost 8 bases and the J segment 0 bases; nucleotides outside the gene matches: 18. Per the germline V gene, CDR1 is ENHRY and CDR2 is SYGVKD.

The chain is built from TRBV30 and TRBJ1-2; no firm D call. Trimming left V 0 bases short and J 5 bases short, with 10 bases between. The CDR3 sequence is 13 residues long. Germline values: CDR1 GTSNPN, CDR2 SVGIG (reference sequence). The CDR3: CAWSVDEEYGYTF. The CDR3 DNA reads TGTGCCTGGAGTGTAGACGAGGAATATGGCTACACCTTC.

In nucleotides, the CDR3 is TGTGCCTGGAGGGGGAGGGTGAACACTGAAGCTTTCTTT. It codes for CAWRGRVNTEAFF. The chain uses TRBV30 and TRBJ1-1; D remains unclear. This CDR3 comprises 13 residues. Germline V gene lookup returns CDR1 GTSNPN and CDR2 SVGIG (reference sequence). V dropped 3 bases and J dropped 0 bases, with 8 bases sitting between them.